Given below is one T cell receptor beta chain in context. V was trimmed by 5 bases and J by 1 base, leaving 11 bases between them. The germline CDR1 and CDR2 sequences are WNHNN and SYGVQD (reference sequence). This CDR3 has 14 residues. The record originates from a study of blood T cell repertoires in COVID-19. Background on the study: Acute and convalescent COVID-19 specimens originated in the United States, Italy and Spain.

In assigning cohorts, the study relied on participant-reported clinical history. The recovered donors of Cohort 3 showed two negative PCRs, clearance, or symptom resolution. In the authors' workflow: Amplified reference gene primers provided the basis for estimating nucleated cell counts. Sequenced by immunoSEQ multiplex PCR; TCRdb stores in-frame clones only, minus some. The D gene and trimming were derived from the DNA, and the V and J assignments and clone size from that table. The sample lists 150,000 to 200,000 clones; 70% to 90% were seen once. The material sequenced was PBMCs or T cells enriched from blood (not recorded which). This TCR was recovered from a woman aged 45 to 65 who had recovered from COVID-19. The chain links TRBV10-1 to TRBJ1-1; no definite D call. The CDR3 nucleotides are TGCGCCAGCAGTTCAGGCAGAGCGAACACTGAAGCTTTCTTT. This encodes CASSSGRANTEAFF.